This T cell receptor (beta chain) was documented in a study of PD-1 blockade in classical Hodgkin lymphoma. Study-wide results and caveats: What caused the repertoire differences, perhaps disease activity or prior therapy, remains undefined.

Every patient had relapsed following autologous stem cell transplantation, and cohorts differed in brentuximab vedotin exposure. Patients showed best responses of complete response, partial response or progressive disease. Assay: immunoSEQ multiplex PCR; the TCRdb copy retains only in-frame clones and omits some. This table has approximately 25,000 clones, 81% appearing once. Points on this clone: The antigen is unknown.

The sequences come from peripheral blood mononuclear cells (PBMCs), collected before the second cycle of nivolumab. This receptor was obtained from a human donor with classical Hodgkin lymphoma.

The CDR3 spells CSVGQGDEKLFF. The CDR3 region has the DNA TGCAGCGTCGGACAGGGGGATGAAAAACTGTTTTTT. The chain combines TRBV29-1 with TRBJ1-4, with TRBD1 matching 10 bases. Per the germline V gene, CDR1 is SQVTM and CDR2 is ANQGSEA. Germline trimming cut 6 bases from V and 6 bases from J; bases unmatched to any gene: 1. This CDR3 region has 12 residues.